The entry below gives a single TCR beta chain sequence along with its context. Germline V gene sequence: CDR1 SGHTA, CDR2 FQGNSA. V was trimmed by 4 bases and J by 1 base, leaving 20 bases between them. The CDR3 has 17 residues. The data originate from a study of glioma-infiltrating T cells after dendritic cell vaccination. The wider study: At biweekly intervals, patients got three intradermal dendritic cell vaccine injections.

Amplification used 60 V beta primers and 13 J beta primers. Profiled with immunoSEQ multiplex PCR; TCRdb holds only in-frame clones, not every one. Of 100,000 or so clones detected, just over 85% appear once; the ten largest clones hold 15% to 19%. The sample in question was blood, obtained before dendritic cell vaccination. The sequence was obtained from a human donor with glioblastoma. The rearrangement links TRBV7-2 to TRBJ2-7; D possibly corresponds to TRBD1 (6 bases). The CDR3 protein is CASSWKTPGQGSYEQYF. The CDR3 coding sequence is TGTGCCAGCAGCTGGAAAACGCCGGGACAAGGATCCTACGAGCAGTACTTC.